This paragraph covers one T cell receptor (beta chain) sequence. Its antigen is currently unknown. After removal of 6 bases from V and 5 bases from J, the junction contained 11 bases not matched to a gene. Germline V gene sequence: CDR1 SQVTM, CDR2 ANQGSEA. The CDR3 totals 17 residues. The data were taken from a study of shared clonotypes between healthy human individuals. General study findings and limits: Clonotype sharing levels among donors were expected to vary with sequencing depth.

For unsorted samples, genomic DNA was extracted from around 96 million PBMCs. Produced via immunoSEQ multiplex PCR; TCRdb's table is partial and in-frame only. The sample lists around 530,000 clones; around 76% were seen once. Sequences were obtained from PBMCs. The chain has TRBV29-1 and TRBJ2-2; 14 bases map to TRBD2. The TCR comes from a woman aged 40-49 years in good health. Some clones in this sample may be carry-over from other donors' samples. CDR3 coding DNA: TGCAGCGTCGCTCCGACTAGCGGGAGGGCCGGGACCGGGGAGCTGTTTTTT. Its translation: CSVAPTSGRAGTGELFF.